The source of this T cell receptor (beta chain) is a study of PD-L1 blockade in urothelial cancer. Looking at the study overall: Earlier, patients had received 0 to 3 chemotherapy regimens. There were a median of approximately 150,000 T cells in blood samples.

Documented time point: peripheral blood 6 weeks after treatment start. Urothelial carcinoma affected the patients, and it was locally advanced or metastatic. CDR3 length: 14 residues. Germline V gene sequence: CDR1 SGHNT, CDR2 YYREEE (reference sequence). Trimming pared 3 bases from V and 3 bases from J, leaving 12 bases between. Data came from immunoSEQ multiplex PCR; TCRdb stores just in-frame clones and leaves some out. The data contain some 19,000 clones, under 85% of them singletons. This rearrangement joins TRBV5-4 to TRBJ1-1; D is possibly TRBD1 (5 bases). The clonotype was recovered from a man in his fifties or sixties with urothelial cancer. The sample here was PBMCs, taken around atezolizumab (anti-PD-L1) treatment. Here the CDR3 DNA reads TGTGCCAGCAGCTCCCAGGGAAGGGACACTGAAGCTTTCTTT. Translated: CASSSQGRDTEAFF.